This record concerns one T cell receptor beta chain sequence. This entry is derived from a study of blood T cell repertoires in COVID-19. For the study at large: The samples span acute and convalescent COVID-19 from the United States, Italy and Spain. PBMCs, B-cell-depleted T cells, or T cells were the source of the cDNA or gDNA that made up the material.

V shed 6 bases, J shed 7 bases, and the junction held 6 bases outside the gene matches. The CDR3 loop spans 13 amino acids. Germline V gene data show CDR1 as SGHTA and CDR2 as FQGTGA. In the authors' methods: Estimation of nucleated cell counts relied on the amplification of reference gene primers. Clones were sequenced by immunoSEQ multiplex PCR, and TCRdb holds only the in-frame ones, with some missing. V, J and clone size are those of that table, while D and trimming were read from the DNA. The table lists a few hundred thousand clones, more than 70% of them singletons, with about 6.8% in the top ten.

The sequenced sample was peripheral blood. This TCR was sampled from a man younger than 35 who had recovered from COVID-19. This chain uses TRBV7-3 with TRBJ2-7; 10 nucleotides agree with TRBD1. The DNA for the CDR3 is TGTGCCAGCAGTCGACAGGGGGCCGAAGAGCAGTACTTC. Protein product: CASSRQGAEEQYF.